This TCR beta chain was sequenced during a study of post-analysis software for immune sequencing data. Study observations and caveats: The study found significantly lower normalized Chao1 diversity in multiple sclerosis patients than in controls. Five or six TRBV segments, including TRBV5-6, TRBV5-1 and TRBV20-1, were more frequent in patients than controls. With F measure, samples from one preparation batch clustered together strongly.

Each TCR beta cDNA library carried unique molecular identifiers. TCRdb re-analysed the PCR reads in MiXCR, keeping a single row per CDR3 protein. The sample consists of 700,000 to 800,000 distinct CDR3 sequences, roughly 27% of them appearing once. Points on this clonotype: No antigen is known for it.

The CDR3 covers 15 residues. The V and J ends lost 4 bases and 3 bases respectively, with 13 bases between them. Germline values: CDR1 SGHVS, CDR2 FQNEAQ. The receptor was derived from a girl aged 10-17 years with multiple sclerosis. The chain carries TRBV7-8 and TRBJ2-4; TRBD1 or TRBD2 may be the D gene (5 bases each). The sample consisted of blood. CDR3 in amino acids: CASSSPPGLKNIQYF. Written as DNA, the CDR3 is TGTGCCAGCAGCTCCCCCCCGGGGCTCAAAAACATTCAGTACTTC.